This TCR beta chain is from a study of blood T cell repertoires in COVID-19 (dated by TCRdb to the early 2020s). Study-level background: Samples covering the acute and convalescent phases of COVID-19 were provided by collaborators in the United States, Italy and Spain. The material from the prospective study consisted of cDNA or gDNA derived from T cells, B-cell-depleted T cells, or PBMCs. Subjects who had been exposed to COVID-19, were actively infected with it, or had recovered from it provided the deeply sampled blood TCRbeta repertoires that made up the dataset. The repertoires were made available in a free public database intended to serve as a resource for research on the immune response to SARS-CoV-2. The samples were drawn from the first 160 participants of the ongoing ImmuneRACE study and from some 1,300 subjects provided by 6 global collaborators. The sample metadata nearly always contained a de-identified subject ID, COVID-19 status, age in years and sex. Where available, HLA class I and class II types were taken from metadata supplied by the sample provider and were not determined by assay-based typing. The full study reports these points: The amount of clinical and demographic metadata varied by source and participant and was provided uncurated.

Taken from cysteine to phenylalanine, the CDR3 has 17 residues. Of all the DNA, just the CDR3 is kept, 51 bases in frame from base 1. For CDR1 and CDR2, the germline V gene (reference sequence) lists LNHDA and SQIVND. V has 3 bases trimmed and J has 0 bases trimmed; junction bases matching no gene number 10. TCRbeta CDR3 regions were amplified from genomic DNA using the immunoSEQ Assay, a bias-controlled multiplex PCR. Regarding the original processing steps: Within the assay, amplification of reference gene primers was used to estimate how many nucleated cells each sample contained. Sequence reads were collapsed and filtered to measure the absolute abundance of every unique TCRbeta CDR3 rearrangement. For each sample, productive Simpson clonality was calculated as the square root of Simpson's diversity index across productive rearrangements. The table comes from immuneACCESS by way of TCRdb, which keeps in-frame sequences with V and J called. Part of the clones is missing from these tables; in studies checked, under half for an unresolved V gene and the rest for unknown reasons. V, J and clone size reflect that table, while D and trimming were determined from the DNA. The sample yields 200,000 to 250,000 clones; 70% to 90% were counted once. Together, the top ten hold 1.5% of the sample.

A note on this clone: It has no known antigen specificity. No much larger clone is present one base from it, and per-base qualities are unavailable.

The collaborating institutions used their own protocols to collect whole blood in K2EDTA tubes. For TCRbeta analysis, collaborators shipped samples in one of three forms: frozen whole blood, isolated PBMCs, or DNA extracted from either of those sample types. The chain was built from TRBV19 and TRBJ1-2, with 7 junctional bases fitting TRBD1. The TCR comes from a man between 18 and 29 years old with active or convalescent COVID-19. Input material: peripheral blood. The CDR3 reads CASSIISAGGSNYGYTF. The DNA is as follows: TGTGCCAGTAGTATTATATCGGCAGGGGGATCTAACTATGGCTACACCTTC.